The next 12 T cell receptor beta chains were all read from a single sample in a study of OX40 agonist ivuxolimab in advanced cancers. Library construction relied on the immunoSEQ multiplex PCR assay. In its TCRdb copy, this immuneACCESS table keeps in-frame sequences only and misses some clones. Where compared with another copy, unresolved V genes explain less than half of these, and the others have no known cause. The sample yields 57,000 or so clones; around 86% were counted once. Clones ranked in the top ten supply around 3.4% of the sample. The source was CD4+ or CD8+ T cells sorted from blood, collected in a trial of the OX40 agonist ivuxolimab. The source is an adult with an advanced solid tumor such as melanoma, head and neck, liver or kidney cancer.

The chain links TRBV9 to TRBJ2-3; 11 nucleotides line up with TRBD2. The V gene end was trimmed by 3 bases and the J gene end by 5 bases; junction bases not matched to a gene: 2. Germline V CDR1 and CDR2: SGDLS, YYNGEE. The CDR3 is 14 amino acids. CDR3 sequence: CASSATSGEDTQYF. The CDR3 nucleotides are TGTGCCAGCAGCGCGACTAGCGGGGAAGATACGCAGTATTTT.

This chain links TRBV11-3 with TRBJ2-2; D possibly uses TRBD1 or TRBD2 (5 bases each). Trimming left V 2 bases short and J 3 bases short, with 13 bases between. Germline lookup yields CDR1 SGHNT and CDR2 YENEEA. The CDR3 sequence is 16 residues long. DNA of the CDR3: TGTGCCAGCAGCTTATACCGGGACGGAGACACCGGGGAGCTGTTTTTT. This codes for CASSLYRDGDTGELFF.

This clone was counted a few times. CDR3 loop: CAAASPGTTNYGYTF. In DNA form, the CDR3 reads TGTGCCGCCGCGTCACCAGGGACGACTAACTATGGCTACACCTTC. This chain uses TRBV10-3 with TRBJ1-2; weak D call: TRBD1 (5 bases). The germline V and J ends were trimmed by 11 bases and 0 bases, with 19 bases remaining between them. Germline assignment: CDR1 ENHRY and CDR2 SYGVKD. There are 15 residues in the CDR3.

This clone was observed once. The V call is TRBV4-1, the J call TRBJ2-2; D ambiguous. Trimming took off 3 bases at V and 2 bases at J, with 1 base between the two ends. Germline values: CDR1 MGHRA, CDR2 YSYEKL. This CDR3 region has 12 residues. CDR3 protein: CASSHNTGELFF. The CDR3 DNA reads TGCGCCAGCAGCCACAACACCGGGGAGCTGTTTTTT.

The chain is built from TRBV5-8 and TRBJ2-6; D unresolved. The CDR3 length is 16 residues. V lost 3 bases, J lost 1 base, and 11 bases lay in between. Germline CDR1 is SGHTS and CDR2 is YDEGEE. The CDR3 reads CASSSGHTSGANVLTF. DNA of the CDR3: TGTGCCAGCAGCTCGGGCCATACATCTGGGGCCAACGTCCTGACTTTC.

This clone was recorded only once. CDR3: CASSKSSTETYEQYF. The CDR3 nucleotides read TGTGCCAGCAGTAAATCTTCGACAGAAACCTACGAGCAGTACTTC. This chain joins TRBV27 and TRBJ2-7; the D gene is possibly TRBD1 (5 bases). The CDR3 has 15 residues. Germline V gene data show CDR1 as MNHEY and CDR2 as SMNVEV (reference sequence). The germline V and J ends were trimmed by 5 bases and 2 bases, with 16 bases remaining between them.

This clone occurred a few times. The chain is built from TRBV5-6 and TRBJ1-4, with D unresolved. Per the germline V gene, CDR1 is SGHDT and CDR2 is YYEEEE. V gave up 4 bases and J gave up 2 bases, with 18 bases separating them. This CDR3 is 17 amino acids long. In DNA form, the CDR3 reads TGTGCCAGCAGCCGCGTCGTTGCGAGGTCGACTAATGAAAAACTGTTTTTT. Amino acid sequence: CASSRVVARSTNEKLFF.

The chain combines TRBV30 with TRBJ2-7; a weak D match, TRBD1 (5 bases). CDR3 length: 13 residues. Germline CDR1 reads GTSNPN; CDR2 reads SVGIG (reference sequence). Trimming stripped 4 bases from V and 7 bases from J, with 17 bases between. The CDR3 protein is CAWNRNRLSEQYF. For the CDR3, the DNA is TGTGCCTGGAACCGGAACAGGCTTTCTGAGCAGTACTTC.

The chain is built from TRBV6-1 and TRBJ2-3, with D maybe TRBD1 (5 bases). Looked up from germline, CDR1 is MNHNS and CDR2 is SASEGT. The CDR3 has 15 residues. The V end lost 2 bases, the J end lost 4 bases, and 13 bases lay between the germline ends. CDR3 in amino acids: CASSETAGRADTQYF. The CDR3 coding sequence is TGTGCCAGCAGTGAAACAGCAGGGCGTGCAGATACGCAGTATTTT.

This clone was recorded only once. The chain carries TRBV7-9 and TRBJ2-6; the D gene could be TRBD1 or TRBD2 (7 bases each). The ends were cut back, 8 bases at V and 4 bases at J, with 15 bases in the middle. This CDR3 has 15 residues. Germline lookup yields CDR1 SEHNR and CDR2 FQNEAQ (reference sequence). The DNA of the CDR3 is TGTGCCAGCTCCCAGGGGGAGGGAGGGGCCAACGTCCTGACTTTC. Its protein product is CASSQGEGGANVLTF.

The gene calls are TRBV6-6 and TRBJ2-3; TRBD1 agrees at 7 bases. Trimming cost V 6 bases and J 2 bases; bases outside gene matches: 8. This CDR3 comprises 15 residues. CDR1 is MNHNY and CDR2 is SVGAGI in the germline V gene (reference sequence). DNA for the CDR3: TGTGCCAGCAGCGCCCGGGACAGAGACACAGATACGCAGTATTTT. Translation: CASSARDRDTDTQYF.

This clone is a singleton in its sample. The CDR3 DNA reads TGCGCCAGCAGCCCTTCTAGCGGCCTTAGCTACGAGCAGTACTTC. Protein: CASSPSSGLSYEQYF. The chain joins TRBV5-1 to TRBJ2-7, with 7 bases matching TRBD2. Germline CDR1 is SGHRS and CDR2 is YFSETQ. This CDR3 is built from 15 residues. The ends lost 4 bases at V and 3 bases at J; junction bases unmatched: 10.